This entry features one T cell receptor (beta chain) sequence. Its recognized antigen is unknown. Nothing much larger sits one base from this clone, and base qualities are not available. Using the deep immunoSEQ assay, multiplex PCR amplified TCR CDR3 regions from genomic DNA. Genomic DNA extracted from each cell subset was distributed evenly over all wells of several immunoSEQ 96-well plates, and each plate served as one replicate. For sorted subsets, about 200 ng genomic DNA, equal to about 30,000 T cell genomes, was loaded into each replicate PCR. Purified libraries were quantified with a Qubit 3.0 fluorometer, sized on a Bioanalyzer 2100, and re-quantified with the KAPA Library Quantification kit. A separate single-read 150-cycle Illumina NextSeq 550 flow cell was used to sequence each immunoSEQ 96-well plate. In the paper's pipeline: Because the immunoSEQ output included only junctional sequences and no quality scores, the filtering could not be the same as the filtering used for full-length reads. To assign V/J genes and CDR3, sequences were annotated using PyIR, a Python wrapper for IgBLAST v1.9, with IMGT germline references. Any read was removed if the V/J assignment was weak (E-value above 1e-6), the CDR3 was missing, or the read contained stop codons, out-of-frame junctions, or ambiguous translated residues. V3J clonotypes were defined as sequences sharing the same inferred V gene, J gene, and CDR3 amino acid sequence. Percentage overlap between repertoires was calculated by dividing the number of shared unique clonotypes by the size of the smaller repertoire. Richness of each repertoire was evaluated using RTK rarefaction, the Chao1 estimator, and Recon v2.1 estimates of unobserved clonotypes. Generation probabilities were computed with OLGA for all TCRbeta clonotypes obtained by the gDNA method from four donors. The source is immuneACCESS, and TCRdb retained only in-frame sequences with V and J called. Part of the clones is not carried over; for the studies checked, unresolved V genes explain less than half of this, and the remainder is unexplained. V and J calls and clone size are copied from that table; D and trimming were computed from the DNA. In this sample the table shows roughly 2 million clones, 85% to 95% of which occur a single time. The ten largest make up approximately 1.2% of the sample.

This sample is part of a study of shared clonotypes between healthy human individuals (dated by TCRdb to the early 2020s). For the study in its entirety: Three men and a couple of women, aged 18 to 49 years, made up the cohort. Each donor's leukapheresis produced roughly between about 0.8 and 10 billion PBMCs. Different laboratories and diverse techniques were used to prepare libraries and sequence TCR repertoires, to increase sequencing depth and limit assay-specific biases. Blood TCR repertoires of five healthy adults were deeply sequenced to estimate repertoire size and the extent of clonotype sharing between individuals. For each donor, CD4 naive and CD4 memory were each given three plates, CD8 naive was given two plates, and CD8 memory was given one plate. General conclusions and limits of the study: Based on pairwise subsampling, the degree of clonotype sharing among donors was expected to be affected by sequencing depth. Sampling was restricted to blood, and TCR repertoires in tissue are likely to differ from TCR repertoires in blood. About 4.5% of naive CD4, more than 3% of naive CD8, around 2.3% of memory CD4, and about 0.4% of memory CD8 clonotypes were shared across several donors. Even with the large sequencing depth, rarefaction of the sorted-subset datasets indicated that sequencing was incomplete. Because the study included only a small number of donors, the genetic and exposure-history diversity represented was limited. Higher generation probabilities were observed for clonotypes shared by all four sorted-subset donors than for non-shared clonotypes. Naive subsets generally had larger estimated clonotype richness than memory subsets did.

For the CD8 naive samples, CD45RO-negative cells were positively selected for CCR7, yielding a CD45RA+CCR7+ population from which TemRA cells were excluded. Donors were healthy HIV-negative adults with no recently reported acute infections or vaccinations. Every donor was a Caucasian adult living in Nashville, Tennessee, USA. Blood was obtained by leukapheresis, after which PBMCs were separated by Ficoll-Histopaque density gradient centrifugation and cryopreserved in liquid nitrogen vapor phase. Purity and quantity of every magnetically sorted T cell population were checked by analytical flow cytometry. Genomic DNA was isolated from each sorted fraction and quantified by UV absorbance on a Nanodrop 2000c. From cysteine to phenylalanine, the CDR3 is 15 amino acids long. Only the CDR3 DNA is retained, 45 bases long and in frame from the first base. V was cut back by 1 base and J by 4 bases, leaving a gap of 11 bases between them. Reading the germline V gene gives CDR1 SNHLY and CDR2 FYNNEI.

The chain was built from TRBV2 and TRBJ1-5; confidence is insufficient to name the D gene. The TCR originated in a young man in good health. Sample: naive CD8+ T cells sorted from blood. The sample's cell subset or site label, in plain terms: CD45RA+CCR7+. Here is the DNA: TGTGCCAGCAGTGAAGGGGCAGCGGCTAATCAGCCCCAGCATTTT. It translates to CASSEGAAANQPQHF.